This TCR beta chain was retrieved from a study of Ad26.COV2.S vaccination and SARS-CoV-2 variants. The wider study: Into the muscle, Ad26.COV2.S was dosed once or twice, 56 days apart.

Study results and limitations: It was found that vaccine and placebo recipients had similar non-spike TCR breadth.

Germline V gene lookup returns CDR1 DFQATT and CDR2 SNEGSKA (reference sequence). V lost 3 bases, J lost 7 bases, and 11 bases stayed unmatched. The CDR3 is 16 amino acids. Treatment of the sample: 15 to 20 received Ad26.COV2.S at low or high dose, single or two shots; about 5 received placebo; per-sample allocation not given. The study sampled participants on day 63 after the first vaccine or placebo injection. An Ad26 vector was used to express Wuhan-strain SARS-CoV-2 spike as the vaccine. This clone was found once. Its antigen is as yet unknown. Assay: immunoSEQ multiplex PCR; the TCRdb copy retains only in-frame clones and omits some. Found here are about 680,000 clones, 89% of them singletons; the top ten hold approximately 1.5%.

The TCR was taken from a person aged 18 to 59 who received the Ad26.COV2.S COVID-19 vaccine or a placebo. The source material was peripheral blood, sampled in a trial of Ad26.COV2.S vaccine versus placebo. This rearrangement joins TRBV20-1 to TRBJ1-6, with 8 bases aligning to TRBD1. CDR3 DNA: TGCAGTGCTAGTCCCCCCCCCGACAGGGGAAATTCACCCCTCCACTTT. Translating gives CSASPPPDRGNSPLHF.